What follows describes a single TCR beta chain. Antigen: not known. The sample comes from a study of tumor-infiltrating lymphocytes in localized non-small cell lung cancer. At the level of the study: Patients included smokers and never-smokers with various histologies, some sampled after neoadjuvant chemotherapy. Study results and caveats: Different pieces of the same tissue were used for each assay. Immunotypes IM1 and IM2 had similar TCR-derived T-cell fractions. TCRbeta sequencing showed higher T cell infiltration in tumors than uninvolved lung.

The germline V gene has CDR1 MNHEY and CDR2 SVGAGI. CDR3 length: 13 residues. J lost 3 bases, V lost 6 bases, and 5 bases had no gene match. Clones were read by immunoSEQ multiplex PCR, and TCRdb kept only the in-frame ones, dropping some. Of more than 9,000 clones in the sample, over 45% were seen once. Material: uninvolved lung tissue not adjacent to the tumor. The chain combines TRBV6-5 with TRBJ2-7; 7 nucleotides agree with TRBD1. This receptor was taken from a human donor with non-small cell lung cancer. The CDR3 loop reads CASRHRDSYEQYF. The CDR3, as DNA: TGTGCCAGCAGGCACCGGGACAGCTACGAGCAGTACTTC.